One and the same sample provided the 9 T cell receptor beta chains below, sequenced in a study of post-analysis software for immune sequencing data. The study, taken as a whole, reports: TRBV segments more frequent in patients than in controls numbered several and included TRBV5-6, TRBV5-1 and TRBV20-1.

Included in the TCR beta cDNA libraries were unique molecular identifiers. MiXCR, run by TCRdb on the PCR reads, gives a single entry per CDR3 protein. The data contain some 260,000 distinct CDR3 sequences, about 38% of them singletons. These receptors have no known antigen. Sequencing was done on a sample of blood. These receptors were collected from a girl aged 10 to 17 with multiple sclerosis.

This clonotype was detected ten times or more. The chain carries TRBV5-1 and TRBJ1-1; D possibly corresponds to TRBD1 (6 bases). The germline V gene encodes CDR1 SGHRS and CDR2 YFSETQ. V lost 0 bases and J 11 bases, leaving 11 bases between the germline ends. CDR3 size: 12 residues. The CDR3 reads CASSLGGTSAFF. The CDR3 region has the DNA TGCGCCAGCAGCTTGGGAGGGACAAGCGCTTTCTTT.

This clonotype was picked up many times. The V call is TRBV9, the J call TRBJ1-1, with TRBD1 as a possible D gene (5 bases). The CDR3 is made up of 13 amino acids. CDR1 is SGDLS and CDR2 is YYNGEE in the germline V gene. Trimming removed 0 bases from V and 7 bases from J, with 10 bases in between. The CDR3 loop is CASSVGGAFEAFF. In DNA form, the CDR3 reads TGTGCCAGCAGCGTAGGAGGGGCATTTGAAGCTTTCTTT.

V usage is TRBV5-1 and J usage is TRBJ2-1, with 13 bases that match TRBD2. J gave up 3 bases and V 0 bases, and 9 bases lay outside the gene matches. Germline-derived CDR1 and CDR2 are SGHRS and YFSETQ. The CDR3 sequence is 19 residues long. For the CDR3, the DNA is TGCGCCAGCAGCTTGGCTCCAGGGACTAGCGGGATTAGCTACAATGAGCAGTTCTTC. The encoded protein is CASSLAPGTSGISYNEQFF.

This chain connects TRBV6-5 to TRBJ1-5; D remains unclear. V lost 0 bases and J lost 4, with 10 bases in between. The CDR3 length is 15 residues. CDR1 is MNHEY, CDR2 SVGAGI, per germline. This CDR3 is CASSYSLGANQPQHF. In nucleotides, the CDR3 is TGTGCCAGCAGTTACTCCCTTGGAGCAAATCAGCCCCAGCATTTT.

The rearrangement links TRBV7-2 to TRBJ1-2; the D is unclear. V lost 1 base, J lost 4 bases, and 13 bases lay in between. There are 15 residues in the CDR3. Germline loops: CDR1 SGHTA, CDR2 FQGNSA. CDR3 DNA sequence: TGTGCCAGCAGCTTAGAAGGAGGACCCCTCTATGGCTACACCTTC. The encoded protein is CASSLEGGPLYGYTF.

The chain couples TRBV20-1 to TRBJ2-7; perhaps TRBD2 as D (5 bases). The CDR3 has 12 residues. Germline assignment: CDR1 DFQATT and CDR2 SNEGSKA (reference sequence). The ends were cut back, 7 bases at V and 2 bases at J, with 12 bases in the middle. The CDR3 loop reads CSVRGRAYEQYF. Written as DNA, the CDR3 is TGCAGTGTTCGCGGGCGCGCCTACGAGCAGTACTTC.

About this clonotype itself: This could be a read error, since a much larger clone is one nucleotide away. J is TRBJ1-2 and V is TRBV20-1; D not resolved. This CDR3 is built from 13 residues. Per germline, CDR1 DFQATT and CDR2 SNEGSKA (reference sequence). With 6 bases removed from V and 7 bases from J, the gap between germline ends came to 18 bases. DNA for the CDR3: TGCAGTGCCTTAGCCAGTGCCCGATCTGGCTACACCTTC. Encoded protein: CSALASARSGYTF.

A few counts support this clonotype. This chain joins TRBV5-1 and TRBJ2-5, with 11 bases matching TRBD1. Germline V CDR1 and CDR2: SGHRS, YFSETQ. The CDR3 runs 16 residues. V trimming: 0 bases; J trimming: 5 bases; junction bases outside the gene matches: 6. CDR3 in amino acids: CASSLAGTGGFETQYF. The CDR3, as DNA: TGCGCCAGCAGCTTGGCCGGGACAGGGGGTTTCGAGACCCAGTACTTC.

This clonotype has a handful of counts. The chain has TRBV20-1 and TRBJ1-6; the D gene is possibly TRBD1 (6 bases). The length of the CDR3 is 17 residues. The V end was cut by 0 bases, the J end by 2 bases, with 14 bases between. Germline-derived CDR1 and CDR2 are DFQATT and SNEGSKA (reference sequence). As DNA, the CDR3 is TGCAGTGCTAGAGATCAGGGGCGCGAGCCCTATAATTCACCCCTCCACTTT. This translates into CSARDQGREPYNSPLHF.